The entry below describes one TCR beta chain. The antigen is unknown. Sequencing was performed with immunoSEQ multiplex PCR; in TCRdb, only in-frame clones are kept and a portion is missing. This table has millions of clones, more than 90% appearing once. V lost 5 bases and J lost 0, with 11 bases in between. The CDR3 is 14 residues long. Germline-derived CDR1 and CDR2 are MNHNS and SASEGT. Nashville, Tennessee was home to all donors, each a Caucasian adult. The data were taken from a study of shared clonotypes between healthy human individuals. Study results and limitations: Depth of sequencing was expected to influence donor clonotype sharing. Despite large depth, sorted-subset datasets appeared incompletely sequenced.

This clonotype was sampled from a man aged 18 to 35 in good health. The sequenced material came from naive CD4+ T cells sorted from blood. The subset was: CD45RA+ positively selected. The chain links TRBV6-1 to TRBJ2-7; the D gene could be TRBD1 or TRBD2 (5 bases each). CDR3: CASSHGTTSYEQYF. The CDR3 region has the DNA TGTGCCAGCAGTCACGGGACGACCTCCTACGAGCAGTACTTC.